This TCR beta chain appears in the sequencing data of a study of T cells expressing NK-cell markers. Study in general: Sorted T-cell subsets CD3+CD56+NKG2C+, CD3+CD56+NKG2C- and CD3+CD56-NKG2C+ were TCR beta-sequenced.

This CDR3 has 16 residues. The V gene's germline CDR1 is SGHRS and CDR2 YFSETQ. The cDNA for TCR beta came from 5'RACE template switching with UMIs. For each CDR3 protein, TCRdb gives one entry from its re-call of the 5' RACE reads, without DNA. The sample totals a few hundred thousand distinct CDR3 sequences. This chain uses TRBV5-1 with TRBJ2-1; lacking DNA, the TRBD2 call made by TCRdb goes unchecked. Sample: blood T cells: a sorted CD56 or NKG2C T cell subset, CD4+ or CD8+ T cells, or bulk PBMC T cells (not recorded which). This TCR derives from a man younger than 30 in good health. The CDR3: CASSISGPNAYNEQFF. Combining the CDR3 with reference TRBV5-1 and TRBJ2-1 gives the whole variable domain KAGVTQTPRYLIKTRGQQVTLSCSPISGHRSVSWYQQTPGQGLQFLFEYFSETQRNKGNFPGRFSGRQFSNSRSEMNVSTLELGDSALYLCASSISGPNAYNEQFFGPGTRLTVL.